The clone carrying this TCR beta chain appeared once. All patients picked for sequencing had shown, by flow cytometry, an expansion of CD8+CD57+ cells. In all patients, the disease was severe acquired aplastic anemia. According to the study, genomic DNA was the template for TCR beta VDJ and CDR3 profiling. One entry per CDR3 protein results from TCRdb running MiXCR on the reads. The data hold about half a million distinct CDR3 sequences, with roughly 34% observed a single time. The data were taken from a study of CD8+CD57+ T cells in acquired aplastic anemia. Whole-study context: DNA from sorted CD4+ and CD8+ cells averaged around 3 ug.

This receptor was obtained from a human donor with aplastic anemia. Input material: sorted CD4+, CD8+, or CD8+CD57+ T cells (not recorded which) from PBMCs.

The CDR3 reads CAWSVGHIQYF. The CDR3 DNA follows: TGTGCCTGGAGTGTGGGTCACATTCAGTACTTC. V is TRBV30 and J is TRBJ2-4; unclear D gene. CDR3 length: 11 amino acids. Germline CDR1 reads GTSNPN; CDR2 reads SVGIG (reference sequence). V shed 0 bases and J shed 8 bases, with 5 bases lying between them.